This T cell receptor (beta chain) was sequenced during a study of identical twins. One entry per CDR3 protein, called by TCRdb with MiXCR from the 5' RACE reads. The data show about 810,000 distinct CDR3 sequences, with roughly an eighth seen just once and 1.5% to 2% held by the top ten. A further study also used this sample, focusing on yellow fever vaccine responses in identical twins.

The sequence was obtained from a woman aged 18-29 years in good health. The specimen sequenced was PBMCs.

CDR3 DNA: TGTGCCAGCAGTTACATGTCAACCGGGGAGCTGTTTTTT. Translating it yields CASSYMSTGELFF. This chain connects TRBV6-5 to TRBJ2-2; D is uncertain. Germline V CDR1 and CDR2: MNHEY, SVGAGI. CDR3 length equals 13 residues. Trimming removed 2 bases from V and 5 bases from J, with 6 bases in between.